A single sample is the source of the 3 T cell receptor beta chains below, sequenced in a study of CD8 T cells in Susac syndrome. Random hexamers primed reverse transcription of about 0.5 to 1 ug RNA. From the immunoSEQ multiplex PCR reads, TCRdb called clonotypes with MiXCR, one entry per CDR3 protein. The data show roughly 130,000 distinct CDR3 sequences, about 95% seen once. Material for sequencing was CD4+ T cells from PBMCs. The source of these receptors is a human donor in good health.

V usage is TRBV6-2 or TRBV6-3 and J usage is TRBJ2-7, with D perhaps TRBD2 (5 bases). The CDR3 is 12 amino acids. The germline gives CDR1 MNHEY, CDR2 SVGEGT. The germline V and J ends were trimmed by 8 bases and 3 bases, with 11 bases remaining between them. The CDR3 loop is CASVGAGYEQYF. The CDR3 region has the DNA TGTGCCAGCGTGGGAGCCGGCTACGAGCAGTACTTC.

The genes are TRBV12-3 or TRBV12-4 and TRBJ2-1; TRBD2 aligns across 8 bases. V shed 6 bases and J 8 bases; nucleotides not matched to a gene: 6. This CDR3 region has 13 residues. CDR3 amino acids: CASSLLAGHEQFF. The CDR3 DNA sequence: TGTGCCAGCAGCCTCCTAGCGGGCCATGAGCAGTTCTTC.

The chain recombines TRBV5-1 with TRBJ1-1; 10 bases map to TRBD1. Looked up from germline, CDR1 is SGHRS and CDR2 is YFSETQ. The CDR3 runs 15 residues. The ends lost 3 bases at V and 3 bases at J; junction bases unmatched: 5. The CDR3 is CASSWAGTGDTEAFF. CDR3 DNA sequence: TGCGCCAGCAGCTGGGCCGGGACAGGGGACACTGAAGCTTTCTTT.